This T cell receptor (beta chain) originates from a study of T-cell memory formation after mild COVID-19. General observations from the study: Clones shrinking from day 15 to 85 showed even CD4/CD8 mixes; later expanders tilted CD4+.

Trimming pared 11 bases from V and 7 bases from J, leaving 18 bases between. This CDR3 comprises 12 residues. Germline CDR1 reads MGHDK; CDR2 reads SYGVNS. With regard to this clonotype: Its antigen remains unknown.

Using constant-segment primers, 5'RACE produced TCR alpha and TCR beta cDNA libraries carrying sample barcodes and UMIs. One entry per CDR3 protein results from TCRdb running MiXCR on the 5' RACE reads. The data contain 300,000 to 400,000 distinct CDR3 sequences, around 28% of them singletons. The sample consisted of PBMCs or a T cell subset sorted from them (not recorded which). The chain carries TRBV25-1 and TRBJ2-7, with D perhaps matching TRBD1 (6 bases). The receptor was derived from an adult woman who had mild COVID-19 (a few samples of this study predate the infection). Cell type and time point are not known. The CDR3 coding sequence is TGTGCCTCCTCCTCACGGACAGTAGAGCAGTACTTC. Translating it yields CASSSRTVEQYF.